This TCR beta chain was sequenced for a study of T and B cells in COVID-19 patients. In the study overall: Of 20 to 25 active-infection patients, 15 to 18 carried comorbidities linked to unfavorable COVID-19 outcome.

Within the sample, this clonotype is medium-sized. Its specificity is not known. Multiplex PCR with BIOMED2 TRB-A/B primer pools amplified TRB rearrangements. From the multiplex PCR reads, TCRdb called clonotypes with MiXCR, one entry per CDR3 protein. The sample shows about 7,000 distinct CDR3 sequences, around 21% of them seen only once. Study-level results: Patients with COVID-19 reportedly showed strongly skewed T cell receptor beta variable and joining gene usage.

TRB was amplified from about 250-500 ng of blood genomic DNA. V shed 11 bases, J shed 1 base, and the junction held 10 bases outside the gene matches. Germline V gene sequence: CDR1 LNHDA, CDR2 SQIVND (reference sequence). The CDR3 has 14 residues. The chain combines TRBV19 with TRBJ1-1; 7 nucleotides line up with TRBD1. Source material: blood. The source of this sequence is a human donor who had recovered from COVID-19. CDR3 residues: CAARGNGGNTEAFF. The CDR3 DNA sequence: TGTGCCGCCAGGGGGAACGGGGGGAACACTGAAGCTTTCTTT.